This section outlines one T cell receptor beta chain sequence together with its context. The antigen remains undetermined. These data are taken from a study of spatial heterogeneity in lung cancer. On the study more broadly: Mean representation of each unique TCR and UMI combination in the raw reads exceeded nine occurrences.

TCRdb called the 5' RACE reads again in MiXCR, with one record for every CDR3 protein. In the table there are roughly 82,000 distinct CDR3 sequences, roughly 13% of which are singletons. Whole-study results and caveats: Detection of ubiquitous tumor TCRs in blood was higher at resection than follow-up.

This sample's time point: sample taken at primary tumor resection. Whole RNA obtained from tumor, nontumor lung or frozen PBMC underwent sequencing without sorting. Samples were obtained from around 72 donors, all untreated early-stage non-small cell lung cancer patients. The specimen was PBMCs, collected at surgery. This receptor was identified in a male donor with early-stage non-small cell lung cancer.

DNA for the CDR3: TGCAGCGTTGGACAGGGCGACACCGGGGAGCTGTTTTTT. Translated, it gives CSVGQGDTGELFF. V and J are TRBV29-1 and TRBJ2-2; 7 bases are shared with TRBD1. The CDR3 runs 13 residues. Germline CDR1 SQVTM, CDR2 ANQGSEA. Trimming cost V 4 bases and J 3 bases; bases outside gene matches: 2.